These 13 T cell receptor beta chains were sequenced from one sample in a study of T cell responses to AZD1222 COVID-19 vaccine. This table comes from immunoSEQ multiplex PCR, and its TCRdb copy is limited to in-frame clones, with some not included. The sample has approximately 72,000 clones; 80% to 90% are singletons. Sequencing was performed on peripheral blood, taken 28 days after the second AZD1222 dose. The receptors come from an adult who received the AZD1222 COVID-19 vaccine.

This chain links TRBV11-1 with TRBJ2-7, with 10 bases lining up with TRBD1. The CDR3 extends over 14 amino acids. Per germline, CDR1 SGHAT and CDR2 FQDESV (reference sequence). The junction had 5 bases not matched to a gene; V was cut back by 5 bases and J by 4 bases. The CDR3 DNA sequence: TGTGCCAGCAGCCCGACAGGGGGCCGTTACGAGCAGTACTTC. This codes for CASSPTGGRYEQYF.

The rearrangement joins TRBV3-1 (or the pseudogene TRBV3-2) to TRBJ2-5, with a weak D call TRBD1 (6 bases). With 0 bases removed from V and 5 bases from J, the gap between germline ends came to 16 bases. The CDR3 loop spans 16 amino acids. Germline assignment: CDR1 LGHDT and CDR2 YNNKEL (reference sequence). CDR3 region: CASSQDSQGLRETQYF. The DNA for the CDR3 is TGTGCCAGCAGCCAAGATAGCCAGGGGCTTAGGGAGACCCAGTACTTC.

Comment on this clone: The sample holds other DNA sequences that translate to the same CDR3. The gene calls are TRBV27 and TRBJ2-7, with D tentatively TRBD1 (5 bases). CDR1 is MNHEY, CDR2 SMNVEV, per germline (reference sequence). CDR3 length equals 14 residues. Trimming pared 2 bases from V and 0 bases from J, leaving 8 bases between. The DNA of the CDR3 is TGTGCCAGCAGTTTACAGGGCCTCTCCTACGAGCAGTACTTC. It is translated as CASSLQGLSYEQYF.

Only a few counts were recorded for this clone. Here the CDR3 DNA reads TGTGCCAGCAGTAACAGCGACAGGGGCGGCGAGCAGTACTTC. This translates into CASSNSDRGGEQYF. V is TRBV6-5 and J is TRBJ2-7, with 8 bases that match TRBD1. The CDR3 loop spans 14 amino acids. V trimming: 5 bases; J trimming: 6 bases; junction bases outside the gene matches: 9. Germline CDR1 and CDR2: MNHEY and SVGAGI.

The chain couples TRBV19 to TRBJ2-7, with D possibly called TRBD1 or TRBD2 (6 bases each). The CDR3 totals 14 residues. Trimming cost V 8 bases and J 7 bases, with 21 bases left between them. Germline V gene sequence: CDR1 LNHDA, CDR2 SQIVND (reference sequence). For the CDR3, the DNA is TGTGCCAGTGCCCCCCAACCGGGGGCGGGGGAGCAGTACTTC. This sequence encodes CASAPQPGAGEQYF. The full variable domain, with the rest looked up from reference TRBV19 and TRBJ2-7, is DGGITQSPKYLFRKEGQNVTLSCEQNLNHDAMYWYRQDPGQGLRLIYYSQIVNDFQKGDIAEGYSVSREKKESFPLTVTSAQKNPTAFYLCASAPQPGAGEQYFGPGTRLTVT.

The chain is built from TRBV28 and TRBJ2-7, with D perhaps matching TRBD1 (6 bases). Trimming pared 5 bases from V and 9 bases from J, leaving 11 bases between. The CDR3 sequence is 11 residues long. From germline, CDR1 is MDHEN and CDR2 SYDVKM. The CDR3 protein is CASSLGTPQYF. DNA for the CDR3: TGTGCCAGCAGTCTAGGGACACCGCAGTACTTC.

The V call is TRBV28, the J call TRBJ2-3, with 7 bases that match TRBD2. CDR1 and CDR2 from the germline V gene are MDHEN and SYDVKM. The V segment lost 3 bases and the J segment 1 base; nucleotides outside the gene matches: 19. The CDR3 has 20 amino acids. The CDR3 coding sequence is TGTGCCAGCAGTTTTAGGGGAGGGAGGAGAGGGTTTAGGGGCACAGATACGCAGTATTTT. This translates into CASSFRGGRRGFRGTDTQYF.

V usage is TRBV5-1 and J usage is TRBJ2-3; 10 bases fit TRBD2. This CDR3 comprises 16 residues. Germline V gene data show CDR1 as SGHRS and CDR2 as YFSETQ. Trimming cost V 2 bases and J 5 bases; bases outside gene matches: 8. CDR3 bases: TGCGCCAGCAGCTTACAGAGCGGGAGGGCCGGAGATACGCAGTATTTT. Translating gives CASSLQSGRAGDTQYF.

This chain joins TRBV28 and TRBJ1-4; the D gene is possibly TRBD1 (6 bases). In germline, CDR1 is MDHEN, CDR2 SYDVKM. The ends were cut back, 8 bases at V and 0 bases at J, with 13 bases in the middle. This CDR3 comprises 15 residues. The CDR3 sequence: CASWPRTATNEKLFF. The CDR3 coding sequence is TGTGCCAGCTGGCCCCGGACAGCAACTAATGAAAAACTGTTTTTT. Together with reference TRBV28 and TRBJ1-4, the CDR3 gives the full variable domain: DVKVTQSSRYLVKRTGEKVFLECVQDMDHENMFWYRQDPGLGLRLIYFSYDVKMKEKGDIPEGYSVSREKKERFSLILESASTNQTSMYLCASWPRTATNEKLFFGSGTQLSVL.

The chain employs TRBV11-3 and TRBJ2-3; D is uncertain. The CDR3 contains 13 residues. Per germline, CDR1 SGHNT and CDR2 YENEEA. Trimming pared 1 base from V and 4 bases from J, leaving 6 bases between. The CDR3 DNA follows: TGTGCCAGCAGCTTAGGGGTGGCAGATACGCAGTATTTT. Translation gives CASSLGVADTQYF.

CDR3 DNA sequence: TGTGCCAGCAGCTTTAGGATCGGTTCCGGGGAGCTGTTTTTT. It is translated as CASSFRIGSGELFF. The V gene is TRBV7-9, the J gene TRBJ2-2; D uncertain. V was trimmed by 3 bases and J by 6 bases, leaving 11 bases between them. The CDR3 loop spans 14 amino acids. CDR1 and CDR2 from the germline V gene are SEHNR and FQNEAQ (reference sequence). The full variable domain, completed using reference TRBV7-9 and TRBJ2-2, is DTGVSQNPRHKITKRGQNVTFRCDPISEHNRLYWYRQTLGQGPEFLTYFQNEAQLEKSRLLSDRFSAERPKGSFSTLEIQRTEQGDSAMYLCASSFRIGSGELFFGEGSRLTVL.

The chain couples TRBV27 to TRBJ2-7; a possible D gene is TRBD1 (5 bases). This CDR3 has 14 amino acids. Germline V gives CDR1 MNHEY, CDR2 SMNVEV (reference sequence). With 5 bases removed from V and 2 bases from J, the gap between germline ends came to 13 bases. The CDR3 DNA follows: TGTGCCAGCAGTCCGACAGAAACTGCCTACGAGCAGTACTTC. It specifies CASSPTETAYEQYF.

As to this clone: Other DNA sequences in the same sample also yield this CDR3. V and J are TRBV7-9 and TRBJ2-7; 7 positions match TRBD1. Germline CDR1 SEHNR, CDR2 FQNEAQ (reference sequence). The CDR3 has 13 residues. The V gene end was trimmed by 3 bases and the J gene end by 2 bases; junction bases not matched to a gene: 1. In nucleotides, the CDR3 is TGTGCCAGCAGCTTTGGGACAGCCTACGAGCAGTACTTC. Its translation: CASSFGTAYEQYF.